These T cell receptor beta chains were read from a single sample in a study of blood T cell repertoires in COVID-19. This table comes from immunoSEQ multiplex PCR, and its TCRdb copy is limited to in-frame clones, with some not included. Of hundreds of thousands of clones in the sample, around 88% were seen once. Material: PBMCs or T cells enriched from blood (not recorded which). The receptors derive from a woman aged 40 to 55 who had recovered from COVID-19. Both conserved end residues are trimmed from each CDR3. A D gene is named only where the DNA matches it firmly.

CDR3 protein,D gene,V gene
ATSDRKAEGDEQF,.,TRBV24-1
ATSGSGKEQF,TRBD2,TRBV15
ASSLSQGALNH,TRBD1,TRBV28
AWSVWGGRAGNEQF,TRBD2,TRBV30
ASSFNTNYGYT,.,TRBV27
ASAGLAGVPTGELF,TRBD2,TRBV7-3
ATSDLVTAAGSSYNEQF,.,TRBV24-1
ASSQGTGRMYEQY,TRBD1,TRBV7-2
ASSVGTSVSTDTQY,TRBD2,TRBV9
ASSQEGARSPLH,.,TRBV14
ASSIPGAYEQY,.,TRBV19
ASRDRGTDTQY,TRBD1,TRBV19
ASSLAWGASGAYEQY,TRBD2,TRBV7-2
ASSPYRFFEHEQY,.,TRBV21-1
ASSLIGRDNEQF,.,TRBV28
ASSPLGASGFYEQY,.,TRBV19
ASSQAPAGGQNTQY,TRBD2,TRBV14
ASSLWSREAF,.,TRBV28
ASRGRDSYGYT,TRBD1,TRBV9
ASTPPIEGNNSPLH,.,TRBV27
ASSTSGGAGYT,.,TRBV19
AITLGQDYGYT,TRBD1,TRBV28
ASSVPTGVFENEQF,TRBD1,TRBV9
ATSRGGGSNEQF,TRBD2,TRBV15
ASSQDVGPRGETQY,.,TRBV4-3
AGRPQNEQF,.,TRBV5-1
ASSLSGQLSTDTQY,.,TRBV7-9
ASRRATGGTGELF,TRBD2,TRBV7-9